These T cell receptor beta chains were read from a single sample in a study of blood T cell repertoires in COVID-19. Repertoires were generated with immunoSEQ multiplex PCR, while TCRdb's copy carries only in-frame clones and drops some. The sample holds 200,000 to 250,000 clones, about nine tenths seen once. The sample consisted of peripheral blood. These receptors came from a woman between 55 and 75 years old with acute or convalescent COVID-19. The CDR3 runs from the conserved cysteine through the conserved F or W. D genes are given only for firm matches. The size of a clone is reported for some rows only, either as once, few or many, or as a class for expanded clones.

size: few; J: TRBJ1-5; V: TRBV7-9; D: TRBD1; CDR3: CASSLGRGRGIGQPQHF; DNA: TGTGCCAGCAGCTTAGGGAGGGGCAGGGGGATTGGCCAGCCCCAGCATTTT
size: .; J: TRBJ2-7; V: TRBV11-2; D: .; CDR3: CASTFKIEEGRIEQYF; DNA: TGTGCCAGCACCTTTAAAATTGAGGAAGGGAGGATCGAGCAGTACTTC
size: .; J: TRBJ2-7; V: TRBV6-6; D: .; CDR3: CASSKGGSLGYEQYF; DNA: TGTGCCAGCAGTAAAGGAGGGAGTCTCGGCTACGAGCAGTACTTC
size: .; J: TRBJ1-5; V: TRBV20-1; D: TRBD1; CDR3: CSASNRDRGSQPQHF; DNA: TGCAGTGCTAGTAACCGGGACAGGGGAAGTCAGCCCCAGCATTTT
size: .; J: TRBJ2-5; V: TRBV18; D: .; CDR3: CASSPGNQETQYF; DNA: TGTGCCAGCTCACCTGGCAACCAAGAGACCCAGTACTTC
size: .; J: TRBJ2-7; V: TRBV7-2; D: .; CDR3: CASSLDDRPDSYEQYF; DNA: TGTGCCAGCAGCTTAGACGACAGACCTGACTCCTACGAGCAGTACTTC
size: .; J: TRBJ1-6; V: TRBV5-5; D: .; CDR3: CASSLMSSYNSPLHF; DNA: TGTGCCAGCAGCTTGATGAGCTCCTATAATTCACCCCTCCACTTT
size: few; J: TRBJ1-1; V: TRBV19; D: TRBD1; CDR3: CASSITGVNTEAFF; DNA: TGTGCCAGTAGTATAACAGGGGTGAATACTGAAGCTTTCTTT
size: .; J: TRBJ1-2; V: TRBV5-1; D: .; CDR3: CASSRAGENYGYTF; DNA: TGCGCCAGCAGCCGCGCAGGGGAAAACTATGGCTACACCTTC
size: .; J: TRBJ2-3; V: TRBV9; D: .; CDR3: CASSVAIQTRRDTDTQYF; DNA: TGTGCCAGCAGCGTAGCCATTCAGACTAGGAGGGACACAGATACGCAGTATTTT
size: .; J: TRBJ1-2; V: TRBV5-1; D: .; CDR3: CASSPDRTNYGYTF; DNA: TGCGCCAGCAGCCCGGACAGAACCAACTATGGCTACACCTTC
size: .; J: TRBJ1-1; V: TRBV28; D: .; CDR3: CASSLWGLGFAEAFF; DNA: TGTGCCAGCAGTTTATGGGGACTGGGGTTCGCTGAAGCTTTCTTT
size: .; J: TRBJ2-5; V: TRBV19; D: TRBD2; CDR3: CASSGSGVVSWAETQYF; DNA: TGTGCCAGTAGTGGTAGCGGGGTGGTGAGTTGGGCAGAGACCCAGTACTTC
size: .; J: TRBJ2-3; V: TRBV9; D: TRBD2; CDR3: CASSERRTSGGAKSQYF; DNA: TGTGCCAGCAGCGAGAGGAGGACTAGCGGGGGGGCCAAGTCGCAGTATTTT
size: once; J: TRBJ1-3; V: TRBV14; D: .; CDR3: CASGDRAAWGNTIYF; DNA: TGTGCCAGCGGTGACCGAGCAGCGTGGGGAAACACCATATATTTT
size: .; J: TRBJ1-2; V: TRBV30; D: .; CDR3: CAWSFFGREDGYTF; DNA: TGTGCCTGGAGTTTTTTCGGACGGGAGGATGGCTACACCTTC
size: .; J: TRBJ1-2; V: TRBV9; D: TRBD1; CDR3: CASSATGGDYGYTF; DNA: TGTGCCAGCAGCGCGACAGGGGGGGACTATGGCTACACCTTC
size: .; J: TRBJ1-6; V: TRBV11-2; D: .; CDR3: CASSLGGYGNSPLHF; DNA: TGTGCCAGCAGCTTAGGAGGGTATGGTAATTCACCCCTCCACTTT
size: .; J: TRBJ2-6; V: TRBV6-6; D: TRBD1; CDR3: CASSPGQGAGGANVLTF; DNA: TGTGCCAGCAGTCCTGGACAGGGGGCGGGAGGGGCCAACGTCCTGACTTTC
size: .; J: TRBJ2-1; V: TRBV7-2; D: TRBD2; CDR3: CASSLAPTSGISSYNEQFF; DNA: TGTGCCAGCAGCTTAGCACCAACTAGCGGGATTAGCTCCTACAATGAGCAGTTCTTC
size: .; J: TRBJ2-2; V: TRBV29-1; D: TRBD1; CDR3: CSVEDRLRTGITGELFF; DNA: TGCAGCGTTGAAGATCGTCTTAGGACAGGGATAACCGGGGAGCTGTTTTTT
size: .; J: TRBJ1-2; V: TRBV29-1; D: .; CDR3: CSAGHGPNYGYTF; DNA: TGCAGCGCCGGACACGGCCCTAACTATGGCTACACCTTC
size: .; J: TRBJ2-5; V: TRBV25-1; D: TRBD2; CDR3: CASSEYRLAGAETQYF; DNA: TGTGCCAGCAGTGAATATAGGCTAGCGGGGGCGGAGACCCAGTACTTC
size: once; J: TRBJ2-3; V: TRBV9; D: TRBD2; CDR3: CASSTGLVSTDTQYF; DNA: TGTGCCAGCAGCACCGGACTAGTTAGCACAGATACGCAGTATTTT
size: .; J: TRBJ2-2; V: TRBV3-1/TRBV3-2; D: TRBD1; CDR3: CASSPRQGLNTGELFF; DNA: TGTGCCAGCAGCCCCCGACAGGGGCTGAACACCGGGGAGCTGTTTTTT
size: .; J: TRBJ2-3; V: TRBV6-5; D: TRBD2; CDR3: CASSYFTSGRADTQYF; DNA: TGTGCCAGCAGTTACTTTACTAGCGGGAGGGCAGATACGCAGTATTTT
size: .; J: TRBJ1-4; V: TRBV9; D: .; CDR3: CASRGLKAYSTNEKLFF; DNA: TGTGCCAGCAGGGGCCTTAAAGCCTACTCAACTAATGAAAAACTGTTTTTT
size: .; J: TRBJ2-5; V: TRBV15; D: TRBD1; CDR3: CATSRDRGLETQYF; DNA: TGTGCCACCAGCCGGGACAGGGGGTTGGAGACCCAGTACTTC
size: .; J: TRBJ2-5; V: TRBV27; D: TRBD2; CDR3: CASSYGGGGPGETQYF; DNA: TGTGCCAGCAGTTACGGGGGCGGGGGGCCTGGAGAGACCCAGTACTTC
size: .; J: TRBJ1-5; V: TRBV10-3; D: .; CDR3: CAIGGVGQPQHF; DNA: TGTGCCATCGGCGGGGTTGGTCAGCCCCAGCATTTT
size: .; J: TRBJ2-7; V: TRBV5-4; D: TRBD2; CDR3: CASSTGLAGVGYEQYF; DNA: TGTGCCAGCAGCACGGGACTAGCGGGAGTCGGCTACGAGCAGTACTTC
size: .; J: TRBJ2-7; V: TRBV15; D: .; CDR3: CATSRDRSLAYEQYF; DNA: TGTGCCACCAGCAGAGACAGGTCGCTTGCCTACGAGCAGTACTTC
size: .; J: TRBJ2-1; V: TRBV14; D: .; CDR3: CASSPNPTFSGYNEQFF; DNA: TGTGCCAGCAGCCCAAACCCAACATTTAGCGGTTACAATGAGCAGTTCTTC
size: .; J: TRBJ1-2; V: TRBV30; D: .; CDR3: CAWSAGVSYGYTF; DNA: TGTGCCTGGAGCGCAGGGGTAAGCTATGGCTACACCTTC
size: .; J: TRBJ2-2; V: TRBV5-4; D: .; CDR3: CASSLFGQGNTGELFF; DNA: TGTGCCAGCAGCTTGTTTGGTCAGGGCAACACCGGGGAGCTGTTTTTT
size: .; J: TRBJ1-6; V: TRBV7-2; D: TRBD1; CDR3: CASSEGTGVNSPLHF; DNA: TGTGCCAGCAGCGAAGGGACAGGGGTTAATTCACCCCTCCACTTT
size: .; J: TRBJ2-1; V: TRBV4-3; D: .; CDR3: CASSQLSTGEGEQFF; DNA: TGCGCCAGCAGCCAGTTGAGTACGGGAGAGGGCGAGCAGTTCTTC
size: once; J: TRBJ2-5; V: TRBV6-8; D: .; CDR3: CASSSKRGGLRETQYF; DNA: TGTGCCAGCAGTTCGAAGCGCGGGGGCCTCCGGGAGACCCAGTACTTC
size: .; J: TRBJ1-6; V: TRBV6-5; D: .; CDR3: CASRQGGSPLHF; DNA: TGTGCCAGCAGGCAGGGAGGGTCACCCCTCCACTTT
size: few; J: TRBJ2-4; V: TRBV28; D: .; CDR3: CASSRTGLHIQYF; DNA: TGTGCCAGCAGTCGAACAGGATTACACATTCAGTACTTC
size: .; J: TRBJ1-5; V: TRBV6-2/TRBV6-3; D: .; CDR3: CASSYGGRGARDSNQPQHF; DNA: TGTGCCAGCAGTTACGGGGGCCGGGGGGCTCGGGATAGCAATCAGCCCCAGCATTTT
size: .; J: TRBJ1-6; V: TRBV18; D: TRBD1; CDR3: CASSNGDSGNSPLHF; DNA: TGTGCCAGCTCAAATGGGGACAGTGGAAACTCACCCCTCCACTTT
size: .; J: TRBJ2-2; V: TRBV24-1; D: TRBD1; CDR3: CATSDPRQGPLSGELFF; DNA: TGTGCCACCAGTGACCCTAGACAGGGGCCCCTTTCCGGGGAGCTGTTTTTT
size: once; J: TRBJ1-6; V: TRBV7-8; D: .; CDR3: CASSLVRVYNSPLHF; DNA: TGTGCCAGCAGCCTGGTCAGGGTTTATAATTCACCCCTCCACTTT
size: few; J: TRBJ1-2; V: TRBV12-5; D: .; CDR3: CASGLVRLGGNYGYTF; DNA: TGTGCTAGTGGTTTGGTTAGACTCGGTGGCAACTATGGCTACACCTTC
size: .; J: TRBJ2-3; V: TRBV5-1; D: TRBD2; CDR3: CASSLGASGGADTQYF; DNA: TGCGCCAGCAGCTTGGGCGCTAGCGGGGGGGCAGATACGCAGTATTTT
size: .; J: TRBJ1-5; V: TRBV9; D: .; CDR3: CASSEGVSSNQPQHF; DNA: TGTGCCAGCAGCGAGGGGGTCTCTAGCAATCAGCCCCAGCATTTT
size: .; J: TRBJ2-5; V: TRBV3-1/TRBV3-2; D: .; CDR3: CASSQNDGGTQYF; DNA: TGTGCCAGCAGCCAAAACGACGGGGGAACCCAGTACTTC
size: .; J: TRBJ2-1; V: TRBV3-1/TRBV3-2; D: TRBD2; CDR3: CASSRPTSDNEQFF; DNA: TGTGCCAGCAGCCGCCCGACTAGCGACAATGAGCAGTTCTTC
size: once; J: TRBJ2-1; V: TRBV6-5; D: .; CDR3: CASRRTASSYNEQFF; DNA: TGTGCCAGCAGGCGGACTGCGAGCTCCTACAATGAGCAGTTCTTC
size: .; J: TRBJ2-1; V: TRBV30; D: TRBD2; CDR3: CAVRLAGGLNEQFF; DNA: TGTGCCGTACGTCTAGCGGGAGGACTCAATGAGCAGTTCTTC
size: few; J: TRBJ2-2; V: TRBV6-5; D: .; CDR3: CASSYLARGELFF; DNA: TGTGCCAGCAGTTATCTGGCCCGCGGGGAGCTGTTTTTT
size: .; J: TRBJ1-1; V: TRBV3-1/TRBV3-2; D: .; CDR3: CASSQANTEAFF; DNA: TGTGCCAGCAGCCAAGCAAACACTGAAGCTTTCTTT
size: .; J: TRBJ2-5; V: TRBV6-1; D: .; CDR3: CASSEFGRQKETQYF; DNA: TGTGCCAGCAGTGAATTCGGCCGACAGAAGGAGACCCAGTACTTC
size: .; J: TRBJ1-1; V: TRBV5-1; D: TRBD1; CDR3: CASSPGQGRDTEAFF; DNA: TGCGCCAGCAGCCCTGGACAGGGGAGGGACACTGAAGCTTTCTTT
size: .; J: TRBJ2-3; V: TRBV19; D: TRBD2; CDR3: CASSPRTSGDTQYF; DNA: TGTGCCAGTAGTCCGCGGACTAGCGGAGATACGCAGTATTTT
size: .; J: TRBJ1-2; V: TRBV7-9; D: .; CDR3: CASSSTGGFNYGYTF; DNA: TGTGCCAGCAGCTCGACAGGAGGATTTAACTATGGCTACACCTTC